Listed here are 9 T cell receptor beta chains from one sample, sequenced in a study of OX40 agonist ivuxolimab in advanced cancers. Sequencing was performed with immunoSEQ multiplex PCR; in TCRdb, only in-frame clones are kept and a portion is missing. The sample has fewer than 85,000 clones, about 86% seen once. Sequenced material: CD4+ or CD8+ T cells sorted from blood, taken in a trial of the OX40 agonist ivuxolimab. These receptors originate from an adult with an advanced solid tumor such as melanoma, head and neck, liver or kidney cancer.

This chain connects TRBV19 to TRBJ2-5; a possible D gene is TRBD1 (6 bases). Germline CDR1 is LNHDA and CDR2 is SQIVND (reference sequence). There are 17 residues in the CDR3. The ends were cut back, 2 bases at V and 5 bases at J, with 21 bases in the middle. CDR3 sequence reads: CASSISLGHATGETQYF. In DNA form, the CDR3 reads TGTGCCAGTAGTATATCCCTGGGACACGCGACCGGTGAGACCCAGTACTTC.

The genes are TRBV9 and TRBJ1-2, with a weak D call TRBD1 (5 bases). The CDR3 runs 15 residues. The germline V gene encodes CDR1 SGDLS and CDR2 YYNGEE. V was cut by 4 bases and J by 4 bases, with 17 bases left in between. CDR3 in DNA: TGTGCCAGCAGCCCCATACAGACAGTTAGCTATGGCTACACCTTC. Protein sequence: CASSPIQTVSYGYTF.

The chain carries TRBV6-5 and TRBJ2-7, with 8 bases identical to TRBD1. CDR3 size: 14 residues. The V segment lost 6 bases and the J segment 7 bases; nucleotides outside the gene matches: 11. Germline V gene sequence: CDR1 MNHEY, CDR2 SVGAGI. The CDR3 DNA is TGTGCCAGCAGCCCCGGGACAGGACATTTAGAGCAGTACTTC. This gives the protein CASSPGTGHLEQYF.

DNA for the CDR3: TGTGCCAGCAGCTTAGGCAGTGCTGGCCTCAACGAGCAGTACTTC. Protein product: CASSLGSAGLNEQYF. The chain employs TRBV11-2 and TRBJ2-7; D ambiguous. Trimming left V 1 base short and J 5 bases short, with 15 bases between. The CDR3 totals 15 residues. Germline V CDR1 and CDR2: SGHAT, FQNNGV.

In DNA, the CDR3 is TGTGCCAGCACGATAAGGTCAGGGGGCGCCGAGCAGTACTTC. Protein: CASTIRSGGAEQYF. V usage is TRBV7-8 and J usage is TRBJ2-7, with 8 positions matching TRBD1. CDR3 length equals 14 residues. J lost 6 bases, V lost 7 bases, and 11 bases had no gene match. Per germline, CDR1 SGHVS and CDR2 FQNEAQ.

The CDR3 region is CASSRPRGTGNTGELFF. As DNA, the CDR3 is TGTGCCAGCAGCCGCCCGAGAGGGACGGGGAACACCGGGGAGCTGTTTTTT. The genes are TRBV5-5 and TRBJ2-2, with D perhaps TRBD1 or TRBD2 (5 bases each). Germline V gene sequence: CDR1 SGHKS, CDR2 YYEKEE (reference sequence). Trimming removed 4 bases at V and 1 base at J, with 17 bases between. The CDR3 contains 17 residues. Variable domain in full (rest from reference TRBV5-5 and TRBJ2-2): DAGVTQSPTHLIKTRGQQVTLRCSPISGHKSVSWYQQVLGQGPQFIFQYYEKEERGRGNFPDRFSARQFPNYSSELNVNALLLGDSALYLCASSRPRGTGNTGELFFGEGSRLTVL.

The rearrangement links TRBV28 to TRBJ1-5; the match to TRBD1 covers 7 bases. V shed 5 bases, J shed 3 bases, and the junction held 10 bases outside the gene matches. The CDR3 consists of 16 residues. Per germline, CDR1 MDHEN and CDR2 SYDVKM. CDR3 loop: CASSPTTGRNNQPQHF. The CDR3 DNA reads as TGTGCCAGCAGTCCAACGACAGGGCGGAACAATCAGCCCCAGCATTTT.

The chain carries TRBV27 and TRBJ2-4, with D perhaps matching TRBD1 (6 bases). There are 16 residues in the CDR3. The ends were cut back, 5 bases at V and 3 bases at J, with 17 bases in the middle. Germline CDR1 MNHEY, CDR2 SMNVEV (reference sequence). The DNA for the CDR3 is TGTGCCAGCAGTCCTCCCGCAGGGGCAGGCAAAAACATTCAGTACTTC. Amino acids: CASSPPAGAGKNIQYF.

The chain uses TRBV5-1 and TRBJ2-1, with TRBD2 matching over 7 bases. V dropped 5 bases and J dropped 9; count of bases not matched to a gene: 11. Germline loops: CDR1 SGHRS, CDR2 YFSETQ. The CDR3 is 14 residues long. The CDR3 reads CASRKVRGSSEQFF. The CDR3 DNA is TGCGCCAGCAGAAAAGTCCGCGGGAGTAGTGAGCAGTTCTTC.